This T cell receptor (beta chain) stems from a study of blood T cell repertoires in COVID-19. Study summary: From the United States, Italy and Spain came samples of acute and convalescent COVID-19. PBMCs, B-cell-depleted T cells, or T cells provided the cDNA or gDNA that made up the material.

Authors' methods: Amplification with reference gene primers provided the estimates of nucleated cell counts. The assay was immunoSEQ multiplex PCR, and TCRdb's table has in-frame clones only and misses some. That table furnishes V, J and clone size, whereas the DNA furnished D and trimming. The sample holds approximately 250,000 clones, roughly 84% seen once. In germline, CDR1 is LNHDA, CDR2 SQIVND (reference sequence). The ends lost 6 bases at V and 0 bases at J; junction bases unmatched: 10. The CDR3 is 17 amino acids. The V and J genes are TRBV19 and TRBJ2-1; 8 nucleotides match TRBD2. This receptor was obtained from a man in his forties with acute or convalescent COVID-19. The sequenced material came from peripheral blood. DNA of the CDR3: TGTGCCAGTAGACGAGGCGGGGGGTCTAGCTCCTACAATGAGCAGTTCTTC. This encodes CASRRGGGSSSYNEQFF.